The 13 T cell receptor beta chains below were found in one sample sequenced in a study of blood T cell repertoires in COVID-19. Generated by immunoSEQ multiplex PCR, the TCRdb table keeps only in-frame clones and is missing some. The sample lists roughly 300,000 clones, roughly nine tenths occurring once. What was sequenced was peripheral blood. The source of these receptors is a woman under 40 with COVID-19, enrolled during active disease.

The chain employs TRBV5-1 and TRBJ2-7; TRBD2 is a possible D gene (6 bases). The CDR3 has 15 amino acids. Germline assignment: CDR1 SGHRS and CDR2 YFSETQ. The V gene lost 4 bases and the J gene lost 0 bases, with 14 bases spanning the gap. CDR3 protein: CASSPGAASSYEQYF. CDR3 nucleotide sequence: TGCGCCAGCAGCCCGGGAGCGGCGAGCTCCTACGAGCAGTACTTC.

The V and J genes are TRBV5-5 and TRBJ1-5, with D possibly being TRBD1 (6 bases). The CDR3 is made up of 17 amino acids. V dropped 1 base and J dropped 0 bases, with 14 bases sitting between them. The germline V gene has CDR1 SGHKS and CDR2 YYEKEE (reference sequence). Here the CDR3 reads CASSLLPGDISNQPQHF. CDR3 nucleotides: TGTGCCAGCAGCTTGTTGCCAGGGGACATTAGCAATCAGCCCCAGCATTTT.

This chain joins TRBV29-1 and TRBJ2-7, with TRBD1 matching 10 bases. CDR1 is SQVTM, CDR2 ANQGSEA, per germline. This CDR3 region has 13 residues. The ends lost 6 bases at V and 7 bases at J; junction bases unmatched: 9. In DNA form, the CDR3 reads TGCAGCGTACTTGACAGGGGGCATTGGGAGCAGTACTTC. It yields the protein CSVLDRGHWEQYF.

This chain uses TRBV30 with TRBJ2-7; maybe TRBD1 (5 bases). The CDR3 has 15 amino acids. V dropped 3 bases and J dropped 1 base, with 16 bases sitting between them. Germline V lookup: CDR1 GTSNPN, CDR2 SVGIG (reference sequence). The CDR3 loop is CAWSLYTGLSYEQYF. CDR3 nucleotides: TGTGCCTGGAGCCTCTACACAGGTCTTTCCTACGAGCAGTACTTC. Full variable domain (remainder filled in from reference TRBV30 and TRBJ2-7): SQTIHQWPATLVQPVGSPLSLECTVEGTSNPNLYWYRQAAGRGLQLLFYSVGIGQISSEVPQNLSASRPQDRQFILSSKKLLLSDSGFYLCAWSLYTGLSYEQYFGPGTRLTVT.

The chain combines TRBV5-1 with TRBJ2-3, with 10 bases aligning to TRBD2. CDR1 is SGHRS and CDR2 is YFSETQ in the germline V gene. The trim removed 3 bases at V and 1 base at J, leaving 11 bases unmatched. CDR3 size: 18 residues. The CDR3 DNA follows: TGCGCCAGCAGCTCGCTAGCGGGGGCCTTAGGAGGCACAGATACGCAGTATTTT. As protein: CASSSLAGALGGTDTQYF.

DNA of the CDR3: TGCGCCAGCAGCTTTACCGGGACAGGGGACACAGATACGCAGTATTTT. Protein sequence: CASSFTGTGDTDTQYF. The chain combines TRBV5-1 with TRBJ2-3; 10 bases agree with TRBD1. Germline trimming cut 2 bases from V and 2 bases from J; bases unmatched to any gene: 5. Germline CDR1 SGHRS, CDR2 YFSETQ. The CDR3 length is 16 residues.

The chain couples TRBV12-3 or TRBV12-4 to TRBJ2-7; TRBD2 aligns across 7 bases. This CDR3 region has 12 residues. V gave up 5 bases and J gave up 5 bases; unmatched junction bases: 3. The CDR3 region has the DNA TGTGCCAGCAGTCCACTAGCGAACGAGCAGTACTTC. This translates into CASSPLANEQYF.

The chain uses TRBV18 and TRBJ1-5; D might be TRBD1 (6 bases). V dropped 0 bases and J dropped 4 bases, with 10 bases sitting between them. This CDR3 contains 15 residues. Germline assignment: CDR1 KGHSH and CDR2 LQKENI. The CDR3 spells CASSPPTGWNQPQHF. The CDR3 nucleotides read TGTGCCAGCTCACCACCCACAGGGTGGAATCAGCCCCAGCATTTT.

The chain employs TRBV10-2 and TRBJ1-6; D is undetermined. Trimming pared 11 bases from V and 0 bases from J, leaving 11 bases between. Germline CDR1 reads WSHSY; CDR2 reads SAAADI. The CDR3 totals 14 residues. As DNA, the CDR3 is TGCGCCGGGCAAGAAAGCTCCTATAATTCACCCCTCCACTTT. As protein: CAGQESSYNSPLHF.

This clone was seen only once. This sequence joins TRBV29-1 and TRBJ2-7; D call uncertain. The CDR3 is 11 residues long. V lost 4 bases to trimming and J lost 7 bases, with 11 bases between them. Germline values: CDR1 SQVTM, CDR2 ANQGSEA. CDR3 in DNA: TGCAGCGTTGGGAAGCGTCGGGAGCAGTACTTC. Translating it yields CSVGKRREQYF.

The rearrangement joins TRBV27 to TRBJ1-4; 9 bases line up with TRBD1. J was trimmed by 6 bases and V by 6 bases; bases with no gene match: 5. The CDR3 loop spans 14 amino acids. CDR1 is MNHEY, CDR2 SMNVEV, per germline (reference sequence). CDR3 nucleotide sequence: TGTGCCAGCAGCATACAGGGGGCGGATGAAAAACTGTTTTTT. This gives the protein CASSIQGADEKLFF.

The V and J genes are TRBV7-2 and TRBJ1-3; the D is unclear. The length of the CDR3 is 13 residues. Per the germline V gene, CDR1 is SGHTA and CDR2 is FQGNSA. V shed 5 bases and J shed 10 bases, with 15 bases lying between them. This chain's CDR3 is CASSEQGVGTIYF. The DNA for the CDR3 is TGTGCCAGCAGCGAACAAGGTGTCGGGACCATATATTTT.

The gene calls are TRBV24-1 and TRBJ2-7; no reliable D call. This CDR3 region has 13 residues. The V end lost 0 bases, the J end lost 3 bases, and 5 bases lay between the germline ends. Germline CDR1 is KGHDR and CDR2 is SFDVKD. The CDR3 DNA reads as TGTGCCACCAGTGATTTGCACAGCTACGAGCAGTACTTC. Protein product: CATSDLHSYEQYF.